The following is a T cell receptor beta chain sequence with its context. The authors carried out high-throughput sequencing of TCR beta. They applied it to CD8+ and CD4+ T cells obtained from blood. Treatment-naive patients with stable or active relapsing-remitting disease were the multiple sclerosis controls. Isolation of CD8+ and CD4+ T cells was performed negatively, whereas enrichment of TEMRA cells was done by FACS. This CDR3 has 13 amino acids. Looked up from germline, CDR1 is PRHDT and CDR2 is FYEKMQ (reference sequence). With 4 bases removed from V and 3 bases from J, the gap between germline ends came to 9 bases. The entry originates in a study of CD8 T cells in Susac syndrome. When the RNA was reverse transcribed, random hexamers were used with an input of roughly 0.45 to 1 ug. Amplification of the TCR beta CDR3 was carried out by immunoSEQ multiplex PCR, which spanned a total of 54 Vbeta and 13 Jbeta segments. MiXCR, run by TCRdb on the immunoSEQ multiplex PCR reads, gives a single entry per CDR3 protein. The sample holds about 150,000 distinct CDR3 sequences, approximately 96% seen once.

V gene TRBV13 combines with J gene TRBJ1-1; no definite D call. This clonotype originated in a human donor with multiple sclerosis. The sequenced material came from CD8+ T cells from PBMCs. DNA of the CDR3: TGTGCCAGCAGCTCCGGACGGTACACTGAAGCTTTCTTT. This translates into CASSSGRYTEAFF. The variable domain in full, with the rest retrieved from reference TRBV13 and TRBJ1-1, is AAGVIQSPRHLIKEKRETATLKCYPIPRHDTVYWYQQGPGQDPQFLISFYEKMQSDKGSIPDRFSAQQFSDYHSELNMSSLELGDSALYFCASSSGRYTEAFFGQGTRLTVV.